This TCR beta chain came from a study of early T cells in non-severe SARS-CoV-2 infection. Study-wide context: Unpaired chains resulted from sequencing bulk RNA of unsorted whole blood.

This CDR3 spans 15 amino acids. The V end lost 7 bases, the J end lost 2 bases, and 17 bases lay between the germline ends. Germline values: CDR1 MNHNS, CDR2 SASEGT. Study outcomes and limitations: Comparison of clonotypes with VDJdb favored anti-spike CD8 responses while missing private and CD4 specificities.

This clonotype occurred a few times. Its antigen is undetermined. The protocol attached unique molecular identifiers to individual cDNA molecules. One entry per CDR3 protein, called by TCRdb with MiXCR from the 5' RACE reads. The sample has some 61,000 distinct CDR3 sequences, 8.5% to 10% seen once. The receptor was isolated from an adult who was a healthcare worker with PCR-confirmed SARS-CoV-2 infection or an uninfected control (not recorded which). Sequencing was performed on whole blood, taken at baseline. The chain uses TRBV6-1 and TRBJ1-2; TRBD1 might be the D (6 bases). CDR3 protein: CASTYEEGVNYGYTF. As DNA, the CDR3 is TGTGCCAGCACCTACGAAGAGGGGGTAAACTATGGCTACACCTTC.